The source of this T cell receptor (beta chain) is a study of blood T cell repertoires in COVID-19. Study details: Both acute and convalescent COVID-19 samples were obtained from the United States, Italy and Spain. Sources were T cells, B-cell-depleted T cells, or PBMCs; the material itself was cDNA or gDNA.

The CDR3 has 13 amino acids. V was cut by 2 bases and J by 9 bases, with 8 bases left in between. The germline V gene has CDR1 KGHSH and CDR2 LQKENI. Authors' data handling: Nucleated cell number was recorded as an estimate derived from reference gene primer amplification. This table comes from immunoSEQ multiplex PCR, and its TCRdb copy is limited to in-frame clones, with some not included. That table gives V, J and clone size, and the DNA gave D and trimming. This sample yields 220,000 or so clones, of which roughly 84% are seen a single time; less than 2.5% belongs to the top ten. The V call is TRBV18, the J call TRBJ1-6; D unresolved. This TCR derives from an older woman with acute or convalescent COVID-19. Sequenced material: peripheral blood. The CDR3 spells CASSPDMSSPLHF. The DNA for the CDR3 is TGTGCCAGCTCACCAGACATGAGTTCACCCCTCCACTTT. Using reference TRBV18 and TRBJ1-6 for the parts outside the CDR3, the full variable domain is NAGVMQNPRHLVRRRGQEARLRCSPMKGHSHVYWYRQLPEEGLKFMVYLQKENIIDESGMPKERFSAEFPKEGPSILRIQQVVRGDSAAYFCASSPDMSSPLHFGNGTRLTVT.